A selection of T cell receptor beta chains follows, all from one sample in a study of T cell repertoires in cytomegalovirus infection. TCRdb re-derived calls from the reads in MiXCR, one entry per CDR3 protein. The data contain about 920,000 distinct CDR3 sequences, about 33% of them singletons. Antigens of these TCRs are unknown. The source was cultured CD8+ T cells from PBMCs, collected from culture after CMV antigen stimulation. These receptors all stem from a human donor in good health (CMV status not recorded). Some clones in this sample may be carry-over from other donors' samples. Each CDR3 is given with its conserved first and last residue. Each record gives: V gene, clone size, D gene, J gene, CDR3 protein, CDR3 DNA. A D gene is named only where the DNA matches it firmly. Clone size is given for some rows only: seen once, a few or many times, or a class if the clone is expanded.

>TRBV24-1|-|-|TRBJ2-5
CATSDFKKFGKEAGRQETQYF
TGTGCCACCAGTGATTTTAAAAAATTCGGTAAGGAGGCAGGAAGGCAAGAGACCCAGTACTTC
>TRBV7-6|-|-|TRBJ2-7
CASSFKQFEQYF
TGTGCCAGCAGCTTTAAACAGTTTGAGCAGTACTTC
>TRBV6-8|-|-|TRBJ1-1
CASSLPSGGEAFF
TGTGCCAGCAGCCTCCCCTCGGGGGGTGAAGCTTTCTTT
>TRBV3-1|-|TRBD2|TRBJ2-2
CASSQEAGLAANTGELFF
TGTGCCAGCAGCCAAGAAGCAGGACTAGCGGCGAACACCGGGGAGCTGTTTTTT
>TRBV5-1|-|-|TRBJ2-5
CASSHDQETQYF
TGCGCCAGCAGCCATGACCAAGAGACCCAGTACTTC
>TRBV20-1|-|-|TRBJ1-6
CSAANYAGADNSPLHF
TGCAGTGCCGCGAACTACGCGGGGGCGGATAATTCACCCCTCCACTTT
>TRBV7-6|few|-|TRBJ1-2
CASSLDGSYGYTF
TGTGCCAGCAGCTTAGACGGTTCCTATGGCTACACCTTC
>TRBV28|few|TRBD1|TRBJ2-5
CASRGQVKRETQYF
TGTGCCAGCAGGGGACAGGTCAAGAGGGAGACCCAGTACTTC
>TRBV7-6|few|TRBD1|TRBJ1-5
CASSWGGQGKLMSNQPQHF
TGTGCCAGCAGCTGGGGGGGACAGGGAAAGCTTATGAGCAATCAGCCCCAGCATTTT
>TRBV7-6|-|-|TRBJ1-5
CASSRGQGEQPQHF
TGTGCCAGCAGCCGGGGGCAGGGAGAACAGCCCCAGCATTTT
>TRBV6-2/TRBV6-3|few|TRBD2|TRBJ2-3
CATILGLAGLTDTQYF
TGTGCCACCATCCTTGGACTAGCGGGGCTTACAGATACGCAGTATTTT
>TRBV25-1|-|-|TRBJ1-6
CVSSEDSSYNSPLHF
TGTGTCAGCAGTGAGGACAGCTCCTATAATTCACCCCTCCACTTT
>TRBV5-1|few|-|TRBJ1-4
CASSLDPGEAANEKLFF
TGCGCCAGCAGCTTGGATCCGGGGGAGGCGGCTAATGAAAAACTGTTTTTT
>TRBV9|-|TRBD1|TRBJ2-3
CASSVPRTGGPDTQYF
TGTGCCAGCAGCGTACCCCGGACAGGGGGGCCAGATACGCAGTATTTT
>TRBV6-2/TRBV6-3|-|-|TRBJ2-1
CASSYSSTLVGYNEQFF
TGTGCCAGCAGTTACTCGAGTACATTGGTAGGGTACAATGAGCAGTTCTTC
>TRBV9|few|-|TRBJ2-3
CASSPPGGLSTDTQYF
TGTGCCAGCAGCCCTCCCGGGGGACTTTCCACAGATACGCAGTATTTT
>TRBV5-8|many|-|TRBJ2-1
CASSLGWSSYNEQFF
TGTGCCAGCAGCTTAGGTTGGAGCTCCTACAATGAGCAGTTCTTC
>TRBV5-4|once|-|TRBJ2-5
CASSLNPGPQETQYF
TGTGCCAGCAGCTTGAACCCGGGGCCACAAGAGACCCAGTACTTC
>TRBV13|-|-|TRBJ1-1
CASAPNTEAFF
TGTGCCAGCGCGCCGAACACTGAAGCTTTCTTT
>TRBV4-2|few|-|TRBJ1-1
CASSPTHSGGRRGMNTEAFF
TGTGCCAGCAGCCCGACGCACAGCGGGGGGCGCAGGGGTATGAACACTGAAGCTTTCTTT
>TRBV7-6|few|TRBD2|TRBJ2-2
CASSSFALAGVTGELFF
TGTGCCAGCAGCTCGTTCGCCTTAGCGGGGGTAACCGGGGAGCTGTTTTTT
>TRBV7-6|many|TRBD1|TRBJ2-1
CASKEGTGANEQFF
TGTGCCTCCAAAGAAGGGACAGGGGCCAATGAGCAGTTCTTC
>TRBV12-3/TRBV12-4|few|-|TRBJ1-1
CASSLPNHVQVGGTEAFF
TGTGCCAGCAGTCTCCCAAATCATGTACAAGTAGGCGGCACTGAAGCTTTCTTT
>TRBV18|-|-|TRBJ2-3
CASSYSGKVRTDTQYF
TGTGCCAGCTCCTATTCGGGGAAGGTTCGCACAGATACGCAGTATTTT
>TRBV19|few|-|TRBJ1-2
CASSMGTANYGYTF
TGTGCCAGTAGTATGGGGACGGCTAACTATGGCTACACCTTC
>TRBV7-9|many|-|TRBJ2-4
CASSPTTRATGNIQYF
TGTGCCAGCAGTCCCACGACCCGGGCTACGGGAAACATTCAGTACTTC
>TRBV15|-|TRBD1|TRBJ1-2
CATSRGDRGPFYGYTF
TGTGCCACCAGCAGAGGTGACAGGGGGCCCTTCTATGGCTACACCTTC
>TRBV6-1|-|TRBD1|TRBJ2-5
CASSGRDRGIWETQYF
TGTGCCAGCAGTGGCCGGGACAGGGGAATATGGGAGACCCAGTACTTC
>TRBV7-4|few|-|TRBJ2-7
CASKGTYEQYF
TGTGCCAGCAAGGGGACCTACGAGCAGTACTTC
>TRBV27|many|-|TRBJ1-2
CASSLAGGLIYGYTF
TGTGCCAGCAGTTTAGCCGGGGGGCTGATCTATGGCTACACCTTC
>TRBV18|-|-|TRBJ1-2
CASSATEDYGYTF
TGTGCCAGCTCAGCCACCGAAGACTATGGCTACACCTTC
>TRBV19|many|-|TRBJ1-6
CASSPVYGDNSPLHF
TGTGCCAGTAGCCCTGTTTACGGGGATAATTCACCCCTCCACTTT
>TRBV27|few|-|TRBJ1-1
CASSFVENTEAFF
TGTGCCAGCAGTTTTGTGGAGAACACTGAAGCTTTCTTT
>TRBV27|-|TRBD1|TRBJ2-1
CASRPPTGKMNEQFF
TGTGCCAGCAGACCTCCGACAGGGAAAATGAATGAGCAGTTCTTC
>TRBV7-8|many|-|TRBJ1-5
CASSFRGGESQPQHF
TGTGCCAGCAGCTTCAGAGGGGGGGAAAGCCAGCCCCAGCATTTT
>TRBV11-3|few|TRBD1|TRBJ1-4
CASSLEGQGAGVTNEKLFF
TGTGCCAGCAGCTTAGAGGGACAGGGGGCAGGCGTAACTAATGAAAAACTGTTTTTT
>TRBV7-9|few|-|TRBJ1-2
CASSSAREDGYTF
TGTGCCAGCAGCTCCGCGCGGGAGGATGGCTACACCTTC
>TRBV11-1|-|-|TRBJ2-2
CASSSSWGGDTGELFF
TGTGCCAGCAGCTCTAGTTGGGGGGGCGACACCGGGGAGCTGTTTTTT
>TRBV12-3/TRBV12-4|few|-|TRBJ1-6
CASSFQGFDSPLHF
TGTGCCAGCAGTTTTCAGGGATTTGATTCACCCCTCCACTTT
>TRBV7-2|-|TRBD2|TRBJ2-3
CASSLERGGDTQYF
TGTGCCAGCAGCTTAGAACGGGGGGGAGATACGCAGTATTTT
>TRBV15|-|-|TRBJ1-5
CAIQIGPPSADQPQHF
TGTGCCATCCAAATCGGGCCCCCATCTGCTGATCAGCCCCAGCATTTT
>TRBV28|-|TRBD2|TRBJ2-3
CASSQGGGRLKTDTQYF
TGTGCCAGCAGCCAGGGCGGGGGGCGCTTGAAGACAGATACGCAGTATTTT